This TCR beta chain was captured in a study of blood T cell repertoires in COVID-19. Background on the study: T cells, B-cell-depleted T cells, or PBMCs supplied cDNA or gDNA.

The junction had 6 bases not matched to a gene; V was cut back by 4 bases and J by 6 bases. The CDR3 runs 14 residues. The germline gives CDR1 MRHNA, CDR2 SNTAGT. This clone showed up just a few times. Original methodology: Nucleated cell counts were estimated from reference gene primer amplification. The table came from immunoSEQ multiplex PCR; TCRdb's copy has only in-frame clones and leaves some out. From that table come the V and J calls and clone size; the DNA was used to work out D and trimming. Among a few hundred thousand clones listed, about nine tenths were seen once. The receptor comes from a woman aged 45-65 years who had recovered from COVID-19. Sequenced sample: peripheral blood. The rearrangement links TRBV6-4 to TRBJ2-3, with 8 bases fitting TRBD2. CDR3 loop: CASSAGGGSDTQYF. CDR3 in DNA: TGTGCCAGCAGTGCGGGCGGGGGGTCGGATACGCAGTATTTT.